This T cell receptor (beta chain) is drawn from a study of siplizumab effects on memory and regulatory T cells. General study points: Naive T cells seemed more diverse than memory cells; they also seemed major alloresponse contributors. Tregs that proliferated in siplizumab cultures did not have their suppressive function confirmed.

Around 100,000 TCR templates per sample were sequenced. Only in-frame clones appear in the TCRdb table, and some are missing; sequencing was by immunoSEQ multiplex PCR. The sample shows about 85,000 clones, approximately 95% of them seen only once. A remark on this clone: Its cognate antigen is unknown.

CDR1 and CDR2 from the germline V gene are SGHDT and YYEEEE. The CDR3 is 14 residues long. Trimming took off 0 bases at V and 3 bases at J, with 10 bases between the two ends. This clonotype was obtained from a human donor in good health. Material: CD8+ T cells sorted from blood. This chain connects TRBV5-6 to TRBJ2-7; no firm D call. In nucleotides, the CDR3 is TGTGCCAGCAGCTTGGGTCTGGGTAACTACGAGCAGTACTTC. Translating it yields CASSLGLGNYEQYF.